This TCR beta chain was observed in a study of blood T cells in healthy people across ages. This clonotype was found a few times. The antigen remains undetermined. CDR1 is ENHRY, CDR2 SYGVKD, per germline. Trimming cost V 8 bases and J 2 bases, with 10 bases left between them. The CDR3 consists of 13 residues. Study-level points and caveats: Comparison with aged donors showed that long-lived donors had more naive CD4+ cells and higher diversity.

With a J-beta primer mix and a sample-barcoded 5' primer, a second PCR ran about 7 to 12 cycles. Unique molecular identifiers of 12 random nucleotides labeled each cDNA. TCRdb re-derived calls from the 5' RACE reads in MiXCR, one entry per CDR3 protein. The sample lists about 720,000 distinct CDR3 sequences, 22% seen once, with 20% to 25% in the top ten. The sequence derives from a man aged 65 to 85 in good health. The chain joins TRBV10-3 to TRBJ2-1, with D tentatively TRBD2 (5 bases). The sample consisted of blood. The CDR3 loop reads CAIQKEAYNEQFF. The CDR3 DNA is TGTGCCATCCAAAAGGAGGCCTACAATGAGCAGTTCTTC.